One and the same sample provided the 5 T cell receptor beta chains below, sequenced in a study of blood T cell repertoires in COVID-19. Only in-frame clones appear in the TCRdb table, and some are missing; sequencing was by immunoSEQ multiplex PCR. Among under 200,000 clones listed, 79% were seen once. Sequencing was performed on peripheral blood. Source of these receptors: a man aged 55 to 69 with active or convalescent COVID-19.

The chain couples TRBV11-2 to TRBJ2-4, with 8 bases that match TRBD1. V lost 4 bases to trimming and J lost 0 bases; unmatched junction nucleotides: 5. CDR1 and CDR2 from the germline V gene are SGHAT and FQNNGV. The CDR3 loop spans 16 amino acids. The CDR3 DNA sequence: TGTGCCAGCAGCTCCCCACAGGGGGTAGCCAAAAACATTCAGTACTTC. Protein sequence: CASSSPQGVAKNIQYF. The variable domain in full, with the rest retrieved from reference TRBV11-2 and TRBJ2-4, is EAGVAQSPRYKIIEKRQSVAFWCNPISGHATLYWYQQILGQGPKLLIQFQNNGVVDDSQLPKDRFSAERLKGVDSTLKIQPAKLEDSAVYLCASSSPQGVAKNIQYFGAGTRLSVL.

This chain connects TRBV18 to TRBJ2-1; D not resolved. Germline CDR1 reads KGHSH; CDR2 reads LQKENI. This CDR3 has 13 residues. V was shortened by 2 bases and J by 5 bases, with 7 bases between the two germline ends. In DNA, the CDR3 is TGTGCCAGCTCACCAATTGCAGACAATGAGCAGTTCTTC. Protein product: CASSPIADNEQFF.

The chain links TRBV28 to TRBJ2-2; D is perhaps TRBD2 (6 bases). The CDR3 is 15 residues long. CDR1 is MDHEN, CDR2 SYDVKM, per germline. V was shortened by 2 bases and J by 1 base, with 8 bases between the two germline ends. The CDR3 coding sequence is TGTGCCAGCAGTTTAGGCGGGATGAACACCGGGGAGCTGTTTTTT. It encodes CASSLGGMNTGELFF. Full variable domain (missing parts from reference TRBV28 and TRBJ2-2): DVKVTQSSRYLVKRTGEKVFLECVQDMDHENMFWYRQDPGLGLRLIYFSYDVKMKEKGDIPEGYSVSREKKERFSLILESASTNQTSMYLCASSLGGMNTGELFFGEGSRLTVL.

The V and J genes are TRBV28 and TRBJ1-1, with a weak D call TRBD1 (6 bases). The V gene lost 7 bases and the J gene lost 0 bases, with 9 bases spanning the gap. The CDR3 covers 13 residues. Germline CDR1 MDHEN, CDR2 SYDVKM. The CDR3 sequence: CASNTGLNTEAFF. For the CDR3, the DNA is TGTGCCAGCAATACAGGGCTGAACACTGAAGCTTTCTTT.

J is TRBJ1-2 and V is TRBV29-1, with 7 bases that match TRBD1. The CDR3 loop spans 12 amino acids. From germline, CDR1 is SQVTM and CDR2 ANQGSEA. The V segment lost 4 bases and the J segment 5 bases; nucleotides outside the gene matches: 4. The CDR3 region has the DNA TGCAGCGTTGGGACAGGCCAATATGGCTACACCTTC. The encoded protein is CSVGTGQYGYTF.